This entry features one T cell receptor beta chain sequence. Antigen: not known. Trimming stripped 3 bases from V and 3 bases from J, with 16 bases between. The CDR3 sequence is 15 residues long. Germline lookup yields CDR1 SGDLS and CDR2 YYNGEE. Profiled with immunoSEQ multiplex PCR; TCRdb holds only in-frame clones, not every one. The table lists 4,500 to 5,500 clones, 66% of them singletons, with under 45% in the top ten. This record belongs to a study of CD8 T cell repertoires and HIV-1 epitope variants. At the level of the study: Controls were a CMV, EBV and flu peptide pool, Ebola AY9 negative control, and no-peptide well. Epitopes were three Gag families plus Nef HW9 and YT9. An uncultured baseline aliquot held 1M T cells. Findings and caveats of the study: Roughly nine TCR beta clonotypes were antigen-specific, six apparently recognizing autologous or escape variants.

This sequence originates from a male donor with HIV. V usage is TRBV9 and J usage is TRBJ2-7, with D maybe TRBD2 (5 bases). The sample was cultured CD8+ T cells derived from PBMCs. The CDR3 reads CASSDDYLGNYEQYF. CDR3 nucleotides: TGTGCCAGCAGCGACGACTACCTTGGGAACTACGAGCAGTACTTC.